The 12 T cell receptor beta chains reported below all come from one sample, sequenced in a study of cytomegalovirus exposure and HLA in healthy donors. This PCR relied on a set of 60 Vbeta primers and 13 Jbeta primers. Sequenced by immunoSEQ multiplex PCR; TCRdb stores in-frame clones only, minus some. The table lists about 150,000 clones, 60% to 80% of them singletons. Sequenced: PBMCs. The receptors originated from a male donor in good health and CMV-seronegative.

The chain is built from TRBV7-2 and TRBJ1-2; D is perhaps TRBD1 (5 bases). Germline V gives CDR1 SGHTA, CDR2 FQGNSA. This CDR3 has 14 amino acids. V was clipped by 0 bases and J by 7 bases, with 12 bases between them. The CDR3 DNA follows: TGTGCCAGCAGCTTAGCGGCGCAGGGCGTTGGCTACACCTTC. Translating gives CASSLAAQGVGYTF.

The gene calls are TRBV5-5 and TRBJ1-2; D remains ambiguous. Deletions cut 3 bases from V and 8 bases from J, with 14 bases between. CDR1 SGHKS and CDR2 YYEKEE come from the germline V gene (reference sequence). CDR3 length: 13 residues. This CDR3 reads CASSSEKTGGYTF. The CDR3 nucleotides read TGTGCCAGCAGCTCGGAAAAAACCGGGGGCTACACCTTC.

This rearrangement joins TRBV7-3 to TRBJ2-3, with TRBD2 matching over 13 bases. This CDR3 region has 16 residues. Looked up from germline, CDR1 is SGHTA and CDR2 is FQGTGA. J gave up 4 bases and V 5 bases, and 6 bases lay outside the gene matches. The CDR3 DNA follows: TGTGCCAGCAGCCCGGGACTAGCGGGGACATCAGATACGCAGTATTTT. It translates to CASSPGLAGTSDTQYF.

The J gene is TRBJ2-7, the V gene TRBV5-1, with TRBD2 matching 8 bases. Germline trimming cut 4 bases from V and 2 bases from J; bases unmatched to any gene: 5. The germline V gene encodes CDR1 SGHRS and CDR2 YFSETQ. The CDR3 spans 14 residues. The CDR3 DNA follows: TGCGCCAGCAGCCACGGACTAGCCGCCTACGAGCAGTACTTC. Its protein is CASSHGLAAYEQYF.

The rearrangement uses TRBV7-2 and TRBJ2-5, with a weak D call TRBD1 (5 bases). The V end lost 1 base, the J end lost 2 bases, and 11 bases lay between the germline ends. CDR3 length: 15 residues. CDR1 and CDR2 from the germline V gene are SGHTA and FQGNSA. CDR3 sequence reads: CASSLGGGPQETQYF. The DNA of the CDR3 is TGTGCCAGCAGCTTAGGGGGCGGTCCTCAAGAGACCCAGTACTTC.

CDR3 residues: CASMSAGAYEQYF. Written as DNA, the CDR3 is TGTGCCAGCATGTCAGCGGGAGCGTACGAGCAGTACTTC. The V call is TRBV2, the J call TRBJ2-7, with 8 nucleotides matching TRBD2. CDR3 length: 13 residues. V dropped 7 bases and J dropped 4; count of bases not matched to a gene: 6. Germline V CDR1 and CDR2: SNHLY, FYNNEI. Full variable domain (rest looked up from reference TRBV2 and TRBJ2-7): EPEVTQTPSHQVTQMGQEVILRCVPISNHLYFYWYRQILGQKVEFLVSFYNNEISEKSEIFDDQFSVERPDGSNFTLKIRSTKLEDSAMYFCASMSAGAYEQYFGPGTRLTVT.

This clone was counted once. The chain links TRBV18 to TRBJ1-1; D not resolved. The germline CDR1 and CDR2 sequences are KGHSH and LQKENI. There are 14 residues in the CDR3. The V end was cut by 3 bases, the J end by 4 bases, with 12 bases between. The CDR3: CASSPSGRSTEAFF. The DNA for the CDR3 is TGTGCCAGCTCACCGTCCGGGAGGAGCACTGAAGCTTTCTTT.

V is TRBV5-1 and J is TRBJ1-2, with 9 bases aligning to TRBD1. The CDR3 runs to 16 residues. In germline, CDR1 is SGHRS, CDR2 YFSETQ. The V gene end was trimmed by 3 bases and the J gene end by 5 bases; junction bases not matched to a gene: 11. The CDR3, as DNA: TGCGCCAGCAGCTACTTACAGGGGGCGTTGGGGTATGGCTACACCTTC. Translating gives CASSYLQGALGYGYTF.

The CDR3 DNA is TGTGCCAGCACTCAGGGGTCGTACTATTATGGCTACACCTTC. Translating it yields CASTQGSYYYGYTF. The chain combines TRBV6-5 with TRBJ1-2, with D tentatively TRBD1 (6 bases). CDR1 is MNHEY and CDR2 is SVGAGI in the germline V gene. V was trimmed by 7 bases and J by 5 bases, leaving 17 bases between them. This CDR3 is built from 14 residues.

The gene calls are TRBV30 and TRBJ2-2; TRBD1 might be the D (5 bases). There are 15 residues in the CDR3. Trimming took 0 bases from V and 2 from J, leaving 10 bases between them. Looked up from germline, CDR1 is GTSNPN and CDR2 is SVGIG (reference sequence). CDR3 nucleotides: TGTGCCTGGAGTGTGGAGACAGCTAACACCGGGGAGCTGTTTTTT. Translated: CAWSVETANTGELFF.

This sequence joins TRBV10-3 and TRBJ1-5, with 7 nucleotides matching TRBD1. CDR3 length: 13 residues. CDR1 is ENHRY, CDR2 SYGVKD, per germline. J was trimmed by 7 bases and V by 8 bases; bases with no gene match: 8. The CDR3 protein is CAIGQDLSQPQHF. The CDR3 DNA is TGTGCCATCGGACAGGACCTGTCGCAGCCCCAGCATTTT.

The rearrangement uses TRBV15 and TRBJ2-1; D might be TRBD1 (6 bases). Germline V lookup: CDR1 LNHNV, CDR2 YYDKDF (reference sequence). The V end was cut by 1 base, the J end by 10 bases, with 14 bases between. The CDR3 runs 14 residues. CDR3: CATSRVQGYREQFF. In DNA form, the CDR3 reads TGTGCCACCAGCAGAGTGCAGGGGTATCGGGAGCAGTTCTTC.